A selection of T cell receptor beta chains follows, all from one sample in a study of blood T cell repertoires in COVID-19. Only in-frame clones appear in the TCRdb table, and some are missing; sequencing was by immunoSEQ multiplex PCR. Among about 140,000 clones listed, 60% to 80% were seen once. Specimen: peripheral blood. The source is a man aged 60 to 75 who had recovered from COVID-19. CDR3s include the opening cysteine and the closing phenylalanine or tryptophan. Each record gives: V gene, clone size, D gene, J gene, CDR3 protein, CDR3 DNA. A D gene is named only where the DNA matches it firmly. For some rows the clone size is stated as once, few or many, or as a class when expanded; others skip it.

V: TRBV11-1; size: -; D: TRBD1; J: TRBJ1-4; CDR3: CASSSGQGKRKLFF; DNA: TGTGCCAGCAGCTCCGGACAGGGAAAGAGGAAACTGTTTTTT
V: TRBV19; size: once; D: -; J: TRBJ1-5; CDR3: CASSIWTVNQPQHF; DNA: TGTGCCAGTAGTATCTGGACAGTCAATCAGCCCCAGCATTTT
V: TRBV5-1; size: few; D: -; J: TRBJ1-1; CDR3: CASSWALGMNTEAFF; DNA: TGCGCCAGCAGCTGGGCCCTCGGCATGAACACTGAAGCTTTCTTT
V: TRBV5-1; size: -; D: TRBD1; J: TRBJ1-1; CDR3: CASSSTGGLAEAFF; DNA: TGCGCCAGCAGCTCGACAGGGGGCCTGGCTGAAGCTTTCTTT
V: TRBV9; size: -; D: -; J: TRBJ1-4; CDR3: CASSVGAENEKLFF; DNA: TGTGCCAGCAGCGTAGGGGCAGAGAATGAAAAACTGTTTTTT
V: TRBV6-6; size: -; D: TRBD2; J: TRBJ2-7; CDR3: CASRLAGGPEQYF; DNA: TGTGCCAGCAGACTAGCGGGAGGCCCCGAGCAGTACTTC
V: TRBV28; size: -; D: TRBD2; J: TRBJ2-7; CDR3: CASSLTGRLISYEQYF; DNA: TGTGCCAGCAGTTTAACCGGGAGGTTAATCTCCTACGAGCAGTACTTC
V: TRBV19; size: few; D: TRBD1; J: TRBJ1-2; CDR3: CASSMNRGHGYGYTF; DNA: TGTGCCAGTAGTATGAACAGGGGGCACGGCTATGGCTACACCTTC
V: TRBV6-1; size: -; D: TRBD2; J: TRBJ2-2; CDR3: CASSEFLAGNTGELFF; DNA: TGTGCCAGCAGTGAATTCCTAGCGGGGAACACCGGGGAGCTGTTTTTT
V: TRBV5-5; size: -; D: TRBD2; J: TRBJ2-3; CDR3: CASSLTGGISDTQYF; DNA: TGTGCCAGCAGCCTTACGGGGGGAATCTCAGATACGCAGTATTTT
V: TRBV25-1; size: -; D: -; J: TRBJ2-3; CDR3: CASRETGWSTDTQYF; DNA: TGTGCCAGCCGAGAGACAGGTTGGAGCACAGATACGCAGTATTTT